These 30 T cell receptor beta chains were sequenced from one sample in a study of blood T cell repertoires in COVID-19. TCRdb's table, derived via immunoSEQ multiplex PCR, lists solely in-frame clones and lacks some. The sample yields under 300,000 clones, roughly 86% seen once. The sequencing input was peripheral blood. All receptors come from a man aged 80 or over with acute or convalescent COVID-19.

This clone appeared a few times. The chain is built from TRBV3-1 (or the pseudogene TRBV3-2) and TRBJ1-6; D is unresolved. The V end lost 6 bases, the J end lost 9 bases, and 18 bases lay between the germline ends. Germline V CDR1 and CDR2: LGHDT, YNNKEL (reference sequence). The CDR3 totals 15 residues. The CDR3, as DNA: TGTGCCAGCAGACATGAGACACCGGCAAGTTCACCCCTCCACTTT. This translates into CASRHETPASSPLHF.

The sample holds a few counts of this clone. The CDR3 DNA sequence: TGTGCCAGCAGGGACGGGGGAGGTACCGCTGAAAAACTGTTTTTT. It codes for CASRDGGGTAEKLFF. This sequence joins TRBV2 and TRBJ1-4; D might be TRBD1 (5 bases). This CDR3 has 15 residues. Per germline, CDR1 SNHLY and CDR2 FYNNEI. Trimming cost V 6 bases and J 7 bases, with 18 bases left between them.

This clone was seen more than once but under ten times. This chain connects TRBV10-2 to TRBJ1-6, with TRBD1 identical over 9 bases. This CDR3 has 15 residues. V trimming: 7 bases; J trimming: 7 bases; junction bases outside the gene matches: 8. The germline CDR1 and CDR2 sequences are WSHSY and SAAADI. The CDR3 spells CASTAGTGRNSPLHF. The DNA for the CDR3 is TGCGCCAGCACGGCCGGGACAGGGAGGAATTCACCCCTCCACTTT.

Comment on this clone: The same CDR3 is also encoded by other DNA sequences in this sample. This chain connects TRBV11-3 to TRBJ2-2, with TRBD1 identical over 7 bases. This CDR3 is 15 amino acids long. Germline V CDR1 and CDR2: SGHNT, YENEEA. V was pared by 5 bases and J by 0 bases, with 3 bases of the junction left unmatched. CDR3 DNA sequence: TGTGCCAGCAGCCCCGGGACAGCGAACACCGGGGAGCTGTTTTTT. Its protein product is CASSPGTANTGELFF.

The rearrangement links TRBV7-9 to TRBJ2-5; no clear D. The length of the CDR3 is 14 residues. V lost 5 bases, J lost 1 base, and 11 bases lay in between. The germline V gene encodes CDR1 SEHNR and CDR2 FQNEAQ (reference sequence). The CDR3 DNA reads as TGTGCCAGCAGCCCCTGGGCTGCCCAAGAGACCCAGTACTTC. This translates into CASSPWAAQETQYF.

The chain links TRBV19 to TRBJ1-4; a possible D gene is TRBD1 (5 bases). V lost 3 bases and J lost 6, with 14 bases in between. This CDR3 spans 15 amino acids. Germline loops: CDR1 LNHDA, CDR2 SQIVND (reference sequence). The CDR3 DNA is TGTGCCAGTAGTATCTTGGCAGGGATGGATGAAAAACTGTTTTTT. Translating it yields CASSILAGMDEKLFF.

J is TRBJ2-7 and V is TRBV18; the match to TRBD2 covers 7 bases. This CDR3 contains 15 residues. V lost 2 bases to trimming and J lost 1 base; unmatched junction nucleotides: 5. Germline values: CDR1 KGHSH, CDR2 LQKENI. The CDR3 DNA follows: TGTGCCAGCTCACCAGAGACTAGCCCTTCCTACGAGCAGTACTTC. Its translation is CASSPETSPSYEQYF.

This chain joins TRBV6-2 or TRBV6-3 and TRBJ2-1; D ambiguous. With 2 bases removed from V and 7 bases from J, the gap between germline ends came to 12 bases. Germline CDR1 and CDR2: MNHEY and SVGEGT. The CDR3 runs 14 residues. The CDR3 sequence: CASSYDMVRNEQFF. The CDR3 region has the DNA TGTGCCAGCAGTTACGACATGGTCCGGAATGAGCAGTTCTTC.

The rearrangement links TRBV5-6 to TRBJ2-5, with D unclear. The CDR3 contains 13 residues. The germline V and J ends were trimmed by 4 bases and 5 bases, with 12 bases remaining between them. Germline V lookup: CDR1 SGHDT, CDR2 YYEEEE. The CDR3 loop is CASSPSHGETQYF. The CDR3 DNA reads TGTGCCAGCAGCCCCTCCCACGGGGAGACCCAGTACTTC.

The V gene is TRBV28, the J gene TRBJ1-1, with 7 nucleotides matching TRBD1. V shed 5 bases, J shed 6 bases, and the junction held 12 bases outside the gene matches. The CDR3 runs to 15 residues. CDR1 and CDR2 (germline): MDHEN, SYDVKM. Here the CDR3 reads CASSLPQGSVAEAFF. The CDR3 DNA sequence: TGTGCCAGCAGTCTTCCACAGGGGAGTGTCGCTGAAGCTTTCTTT.

The sample holds one count of this clone. The chain is built from TRBV29-1 and TRBJ1-1, with a tentative D call TRBD1 (5 bases). V lost 2 bases and J 1 base, leaving 14 bases between the germline ends. The CDR3 totals 15 residues. CDR1 is SQVTM and CDR2 is ANQGSEA in the germline V gene. The CDR3 coding sequence is TGCAGCGTTGAAAGTAAGGGGTTGAGGAACACTGAAGCTTTCTTT. Amino acids: CSVESKGLRNTEAFF.

The genes are TRBV5-1 and TRBJ1-2, with TRBD1 identical over 8 bases. Looked up from germline, CDR1 is SGHRS and CDR2 is YFSETQ. J gave up 8 bases and V 1 base, and 13 bases lay outside the gene matches. This CDR3 is 16 amino acids long. CDR3 nucleotide sequence: TGCGCCAGCAGCTTGCCGGGACAGGAGGGGGGCGTGGGCTACACCTTC. It is translated as CASSLPGQEGGVGYTF.

The chain combines TRBV14 with TRBJ2-3; 11 nucleotides align to TRBD2. Trimming at V came to 7 bases and at J to 4 bases, leaving 4 bases not matched to a gene. The CDR3 extends over 14 amino acids. The germline gives CDR1 SGHDN, CDR2 FVKESK. CDR3 residues: CASKIAGGADTQYF. CDR3 DNA: TGTGCCAGCAAGATAGCGGGAGGGGCAGATACGCAGTATTTT. Full variable domain (rest looked up from reference TRBV14 and TRBJ2-3): EAGVTQFPSHSVIEKGQTVTLRCDPISGHDNLYWYRRVMGKEIKFLLHFVKESKQDESGMPNNRFLAERTGGTYSTLKVQPAELEDSGVYFCASKIAGGADTQYFGPGTRLTVL.

The chain carries TRBV7-3 and TRBJ2-1; 8 nucleotides agree with TRBD2. The CDR3 consists of 16 residues. Germline trimming cut 4 bases from V and 1 base from J; bases unmatched to any gene: 6. The germline gives CDR1 SGHTA, CDR2 FQGTGA. This chain's CDR3 is CASSSTPSGSYNEQFF. The DNA of the CDR3 is TGTGCCAGCAGCTCAACTCCTAGCGGGTCCTACAATGAGCAGTTCTTC.

The chain is built from TRBV6-5 and TRBJ2-7, with 10 bases fitting TRBD2. Germline lookup yields CDR1 MNHEY and CDR2 SVGAGI. With V trimmed by 6 bases and J by 1 base, 3 bases remained unmatched. CDR3 size: 14 residues. CDR3 loop: CASRGTSESYEQYF. CDR3 bases: TGTGCCAGCAGGGGGACTAGCGAATCCTACGAGCAGTACTTC.

In this sample, this clone turned up a few times. J is TRBJ2-3 and V is TRBV2; TRBD2 agrees at 8 bases. V was clipped by 7 bases and J by 0 bases; unmatched bases: 3. The CDR3 sequence is 14 residues long. CDR1 and CDR2 from the germline V gene are SNHLY and FYNNEI. CDR3 protein: CASMLAGSTDTQYF. The CDR3 DNA sequence: TGTGCCAGCATGTTAGCGGGGAGCACAGATACGCAGTATTTT.

The rearrangement joins TRBV29-1 to TRBJ2-7, with 7 bases matching TRBD1. Germline-derived CDR1 and CDR2 are SQVTM and ANQGSEA. Trimming at V came to 4 bases and at J to 1 base, leaving 7 bases not matched to a gene. The CDR3 runs 14 residues. CDR3 DNA: TGCAGCGTTGGTAGGGGGCTCGCTTCCTACGAGCAGTACTTC. The encoded protein is CSVGRGLASYEQYF.

V gene TRBV7-9 combines with J gene TRBJ1-1, with TRBD1 as a possible D gene (5 bases). Germline V gives CDR1 SEHNR, CDR2 FQNEAQ (reference sequence). Trimming cost V 5 bases and J 2 bases, with 15 bases left between them. CDR3 length equals 15 residues. CDR3 sequence reads: CASSPGVGTNTEAFF. As DNA, the CDR3 is TGTGCCAGCAGCCCGGGGGTTGGGACCAACACTGAAGCTTTCTTT.

The rearrangement links TRBV27 to TRBJ2-6; 7 nucleotides line up with TRBD1. CDR3 length: 15 residues. Germline assignment: CDR1 MNHEY and CDR2 SMNVEV (reference sequence). J lost 4 bases, V lost 3 bases, and 3 bases had no gene match. This chain's CDR3 is CASSFDRAGANVLTF. Here the CDR3 DNA reads TGTGCCAGCAGTTTTGACAGGGCCGGGGCCAACGTCCTGACTTTC.

This chain joins TRBV5-1 and TRBJ2-2; maybe TRBD1 (6 bases). Germline CDR1 reads SGHRS; CDR2 reads YFSETQ. Trimming removed 7 bases from V and 4 bases from J, with 14 bases in between. The CDR3 is made up of 14 amino acids. This CDR3 reads CASHRDGGTGELFF. In DNA form, the CDR3 reads TGCGCCAGCCACAGGGATGGGGGCACCGGGGAGCTGTTTTTT. The full variable domain, its missing parts supplied by reference TRBV5-1 and TRBJ2-2, is KAGVTQTPRYLIKTRGQQVTLSCSPISGHRSVSWYQQTPGQGLQFLFEYFSETQRNKGNFPGRFSGRQFSNSRSEMNVSTLELGDSALYLCASHRDGGTGELFFGEGSRLTVL.

This chain uses TRBV7-9 with TRBJ2-7; TRBD1 might be the D (7 bases). This CDR3 spans 15 amino acids. The V end lost 2 bases, the J end lost 4 bases, and 15 bases lay between the germline ends. Germline V gene sequence: CDR1 SEHNR, CDR2 FQNEAQ (reference sequence). The CDR3 nucleotides are TGTGCCAGCAGCTTACCCAAGACAGGGAGGTACGAGCAGTACTTC. It is translated as CASSLPKTGRYEQYF.

This clone was picked up a small number of times. The V gene is TRBV6-2 or TRBV6-3, the J gene TRBJ2-2, with D maybe TRBD1 (5 bases). The V end lost 0 bases, the J end lost 5 bases, and 10 bases lay between the germline ends. Germline V lookup: CDR1 MNHEY, CDR2 SVGEGT. The CDR3 has 15 residues. CDR3 DNA sequence: TGTGCCAGCAGTTACTCCGGCAGGGTAACCGGGGAGCTGTTTTTT. Its translation: CASSYSGRVTGELFF.

The sample holds one count of this clone. The chain combines TRBV3-1 (or the pseudogene TRBV3-2) with TRBJ2-3; no definite D call. Germline CDR1 is LGHDT and CDR2 is YNNKEL (reference sequence). V was pared by 0 bases and J by 4 bases, with 14 bases between. The CDR3 contains 16 residues. The CDR3 DNA reads TGTGCCAGCAGCCAAGATCTTTCCCTAGTTGCAGATACGCAGTATTTT. This codes for CASSQDLSLVADTQYF.

The V and J genes are TRBV10-3 and TRBJ2-2, with 8 bases aligning to TRBD2. J gave up 5 bases and V 9 bases, and 8 bases lay outside the gene matches. There are 14 residues in the CDR3. Germline loops: CDR1 ENHRY, CDR2 SYGVKD. The CDR3 sequence is CAIESGGGTGELFF. CDR3 in DNA: TGTGCCATAGAGAGCGGGGGCGGAACCGGGGAGCTGTTTTTT.

This rearrangement joins TRBV7-2 to TRBJ1-5, with a tentative D call TRBD1 (5 bases). Germline CDR1 and CDR2: SGHTA and FQGNSA. Trimming pared 0 bases from V and 1 base from J, leaving 10 bases between. The length of the CDR3 is 16 residues. The CDR3 coding sequence is TGTGCCAGCAGCTTAGCCCCCAGGGTGAGCAATCAGCCCCAGCATTTT. This gives the protein CASSLAPRVSNQPQHF.

The chain combines TRBV24-1 with TRBJ2-7; a weak D match, TRBD2 (5 bases). V lost 4 bases and J 2 bases, leaving 17 bases between the germline ends. The germline gives CDR1 KGHDR, CDR2 SFDVKD. This CDR3 is built from 16 residues. CDR3 sequence reads: CATSDPAGNRPYEQYF. The CDR3, as DNA: TGTGCCACCAGTGACCCCGCCGGGAACCGACCCTACGAGCAGTACTTC.

This sequence joins TRBV5-4 and TRBJ1-4; 12 nucleotides align to TRBD1. Germline assignment: CDR1 SGHNT and CDR2 YYREEE (reference sequence). Germline trimming cut 3 bases from V and 8 bases from J; bases unmatched to any gene: 5. CDR3 length: 15 residues. Here the CDR3 DNA reads TGTGCCAGCAGCTCCCGGGACAGGGGGCCGGAAAAACTGTTTTTT. As protein: CASSSRDRGPEKLFF.

The V and J genes are TRBV18 and TRBJ2-1; the match to TRBD1 covers 7 bases. The CDR3 consists of 15 residues. Trimming at V came to 6 bases and at J to 4 bases, leaving 9 bases not matched to a gene. Germline loops: CDR1 KGHSH, CDR2 LQKENI. The DNA for the CDR3 is TGTGCCAGCTCCCCGGAACAGGGGTCATACAATGAGCAGTTCTTC. Its protein product is CASSPEQGSYNEQFF.

Concerning this clone itself: Additional DNA sequences in this sample encode the identical CDR3. The chain couples TRBV18 to TRBJ1-1; tentative D call: TRBD1 (6 bases). CDR3 length: 14 residues. The germline CDR1 and CDR2 sequences are KGHSH and LQKENI. V was shortened by 2 bases and J by 1 base, with 8 bases between the two germline ends. CDR3 sequence reads: CASSPGQKNTEAFF. Here the CDR3 DNA reads TGTGCCAGCTCACCAGGACAGAAGAACACTGAAGCTTTCTTT.

The gene calls are TRBV12-5 and TRBJ2-1; TRBD2 aligns across 9 bases. Germline CDR1 LGHNT, CDR2 FRNRAP. The CDR3 has 18 amino acids. Trimming cost V 10 bases and J 2 bases; bases outside gene matches: 18. DNA for the CDR3: TGTGCTAACCCCCCTGATAGCGGGAGTATCCATACCTACAATGAGCAGTTCTTC. Translated, it gives CANPPDSGSIHTYNEQFF.